The 2 T cell receptor beta chains listed next were all sequenced from one sample in a study of OX40 agonist ivuxolimab in advanced cancers. Repertoires were generated with immunoSEQ multiplex PCR, while TCRdb's copy carries only in-frame clones and drops some. Here the sample spans 20,000 to 25,000 clones, around nine tenths being singletons. The specimen was CD4+ or CD8+ T cells sorted from blood, collected in a trial of the OX40 agonist ivuxolimab. The source is an adult with an advanced solid tumor such as melanoma, head and neck, liver or kidney cancer.

There are a few counts of this clone. This chain links TRBV6-1 with TRBJ2-2; D unresolved. Trimming took off 4 bases at V and 2 bases at J, with 11 bases between the two ends. Germline CDR1 reads MNHNS; CDR2 reads SASEGT. CDR3 length equals 15 residues. CDR3 bases: TGTGCCAGCAGTGTTGATGGCACCAACACCGGGGAGCTGTTTTTT. It encodes CASSVDGTNTGELFF.

The V and J genes are TRBV5-1 and TRBJ2-7; 7 bases map to TRBD1. Looked up from germline, CDR1 is SGHRS and CDR2 is YFSETQ. The junction had 10 bases not matched to a gene; V was cut back by 0 bases and J by 7 bases. The CDR3 is 15 residues long. The CDR3 sequence: CASSLAPDRVREQYF. DNA of the CDR3: TGCGCCAGCAGCTTGGCCCCTGACAGGGTTAGGGAGCAGTACTTC.